A selection of T cell receptor beta chains follows, all from one sample in a study of T cell repertoires in cytomegalovirus infection. TCRdb reprocessed the reads via MiXCR and lists one record per CDR3 protein. The sample includes about 920,000 distinct CDR3 sequences, roughly 31% seen only once; the top ten take about 14%. These TCRs are of unknown antigen specificity. The material sequenced was cultured CD8+ T cells from PBMCs, taken from culture after CMV antigen stimulation. The source is a human donor in good health (CMV status not recorded). Some clones in this sample may be carry-over from other donors' samples. CDR3s include the opening cysteine and the closing phenylalanine or tryptophan. A D gene is named only where the DNA matches it firmly. Clone sizes are given selectively: once, few, many, or a class where the clone is expanded.

clone size	J gene	CDR3 length	V gene	D gene	CDR3 protein	CDR3 DNA
NA	TRBJ1-5	19	TRBV4-1	TRBD1	CASSPRWAQGSNSNQPQHF	TGCGCCAGCAGCCCCAGGTGGGCACAGGGGTCAAATAGCAATCAGCCCCAGCATTTT
NA	TRBJ2-5	15	TRBV4-1	TRBD2	CASSQLLAGGETQYF	TGCGCCAGCAGCCAACTACTAGCGGGGGGGGAGACCCAGTACTTC
NA	TRBJ1-2	14	TRBV19	TRBD1	CASSLPTGGDGYTF	TGTGCCAGTAGTCTCCCGACAGGGGGCGATGGCTACACCTTC
NA	TRBJ2-5	13	TRBV6-6	NA	CASTPGRKETQYF	TGTGCCAGCACTCCCGGCAGAAAAGAGACCCAGTACTTC
many	TRBJ1-5	17	TRBV6-1	TRBD1	CASKKYDVGTVRQPQHF	TGTGCCAGCAAAAAATACGACGTCGGGACAGTGAGGCAGCCCCAGCATTTT
NA	TRBJ1-5	13	TRBV20-1	NA	CSARDPEGQPQHF	TGCAGTGCTAGAGATCCCGAGGGGCAGCCCCAGCATTTT
NA	TRBJ1-2	13	TRBV24-1	NA	CATSDDAGYGYTF	TGTGCCACCAGTGATGACGCCGGCTATGGCTACACCTTC
few	TRBJ2-1	16	TRBV4-2	NA	CASSQDKGTFYNEQFF	TGTGCCAGCAGCCAAGATAAAGGGACATTCTACAATGAGCAGTTCTTC
NA	TRBJ2-1	16	TRBV27	TRBD2	CASSLNSGGAPNEQFF	TGTGCCAGCAGTTTAAACAGCGGGGGGGCTCCTAATGAGCAGTTCTTC
NA	TRBJ2-3	15	TRBV5-1	TRBD2	CASSLAGGLADTQYF	TGCGCCAGCAGCTTGGCGGGGGGGCTCGCAGATACGCAGTATTTT
few	TRBJ2-1	15	TRBV4-1	TRBD1	CASSQRTGSYNEQFF	TGCGCCAGCAGCCAAAGGACAGGGTCCTACAATGAGCAGTTCTTC
NA	TRBJ1-4	14	TRBV5-4	NA	CASSLPGHEEKLFF	TGTGCCAGCAGCTTACCGGGGCATGAGGAAAAACTGTTTTTT
NA	TRBJ2-1	15	TRBV20-1	NA	CSARDGKSSYNEQFF	TGCAGTGCTAGAGATGGAAAGAGCTCCTACAATGAGCAGTTCTTC
NA	TRBJ1-1	13	TRBV6-4	NA	CTSSEQLNTEAFF	TGTACCAGCAGTGAACAGTTGAACACTGAAGCTTTCTTT
NA	TRBJ2-3	15	TRBV9	NA	CASSLTGGPPDTQYF	TGTGCCAGCAGCCTCACCGGGGGGCCCCCAGATACGCAGTATTTT
once	TRBJ2-3	15	TRBV15	TRBD1	CATSTDRGIPHTQYF	TGTGCCACCAGCACAGACAGGGGGATCCCCCATACGCAGTATTTT
few	TRBJ2-7	15	TRBV14	NA	CASSQRGDMTYEQYF	TGTGCCAGCAGCCAGAGAGGGGATATGACCTACGAGCAGTACTTC
few	TRBJ2-3	16	TRBV5-1	TRBD1	CASSWGTGGGTDTQYF	TGCGCCAGCAGCTGGGGGACAGGGGGCGGCACAGATACGCAGTATTTT
few	TRBJ1-5	14	TRBV6-6	NA	CASSWVGGNQPQHF	TGTGCCAGCAGTTGGGTAGGGGGGAATCAGCCCCAGCATTTT
many	TRBJ1-2	12	TRBV6-1	TRBD1	CASSPGTGGYTF	TGTGCCAGCAGTCCCGGGACAGGGGGCTACACCTTC
few	TRBJ1-3	16	TRBV3-1	NA	CASSQFDDPGGNTIYF	TGTGCCAGCAGCCAATTCGACGATCCAGGCGGAAACACCATATATTTT
few	TRBJ2-1	11	TRBV7-9	NA	CASSNPVGQFF	TGTGCCAGCAGCAACCCAGTGGGGCAGTTCTTC
NA	TRBJ2-2	15	TRBV19	TRBD1	CASVEDRAGTGELFF	TGTGCCAGCGTTGAGGACAGGGCGGGCACCGGGGAGCTGTTTTTT
NA	TRBJ2-5	16	TRBV11-3	TRBD2	CASSPGVAGAQETQYF	TGTGCCAGCAGCCCCGGGGTAGCGGGGGCACAAGAGACCCAGTACTTC
NA	TRBJ2-6	18	TRBV19	TRBD1	CASSTPGGSVFGANVLTF	TGTGCCAGTAGTACCCCAGGGGGCTCTGTTTTTGGGGCCAACGTCCTGACTTTC
NA	TRBJ1-1	20	TRBV19	TRBD1	CASSIFRPGQGHWMNTEAFF	TGTGCCAGTAGTATTTTTCGACCGGGACAGGGGCATTGGATGAACACTGAAGCTTTCTTT
few	TRBJ1-5	15	TRBV5-1	NA	CASSPAFGVGQPQHF	TGCGCCAGCAGCCCAGCATTCGGGGTTGGTCAGCCCCAGCATTTT
NA	TRBJ1-2	16	TRBV7-2	NA	CASRFLLGPGNYGYTF	TGTGCCAGCAGATTCCTTCTAGGGCCAGGGAACTATGGCTACACCTTC
many	TRBJ1-5	12	TRBV12-5	NA	CASGAGNQPQHF	TGTGCTAGTGGGGCCGGGAATCAGCCCCAGCATTTT